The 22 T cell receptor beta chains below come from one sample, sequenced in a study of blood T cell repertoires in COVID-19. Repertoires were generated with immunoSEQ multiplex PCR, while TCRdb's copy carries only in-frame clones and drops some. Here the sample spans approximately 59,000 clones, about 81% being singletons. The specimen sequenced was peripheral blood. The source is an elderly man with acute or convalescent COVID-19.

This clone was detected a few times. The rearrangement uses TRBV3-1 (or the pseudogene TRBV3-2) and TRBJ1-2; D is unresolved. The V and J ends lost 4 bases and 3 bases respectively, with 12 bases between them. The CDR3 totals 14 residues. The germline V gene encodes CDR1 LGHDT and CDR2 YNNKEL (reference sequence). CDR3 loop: CASSLSRADYGYTF. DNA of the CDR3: TGTGCCAGCAGCCTCTCGCGGGCTGACTATGGCTACACCTTC.

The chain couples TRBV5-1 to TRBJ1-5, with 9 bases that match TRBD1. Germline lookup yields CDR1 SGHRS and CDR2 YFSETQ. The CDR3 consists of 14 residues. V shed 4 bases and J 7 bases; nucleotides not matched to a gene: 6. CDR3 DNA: TGCGCCAGCAGCCCCGGACAGGGGCAGCAGCCCCAGCATTTT. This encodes CASSPGQGQQPQHF.

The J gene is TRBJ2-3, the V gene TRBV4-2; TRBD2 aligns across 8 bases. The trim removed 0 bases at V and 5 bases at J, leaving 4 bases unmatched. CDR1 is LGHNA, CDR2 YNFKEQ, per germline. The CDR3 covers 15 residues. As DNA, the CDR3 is TGTGCCAGCAGCCAAGAGGCGGGGGGCATAGATACGCAGTATTTT. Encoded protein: CASSQEAGGIDTQYF.

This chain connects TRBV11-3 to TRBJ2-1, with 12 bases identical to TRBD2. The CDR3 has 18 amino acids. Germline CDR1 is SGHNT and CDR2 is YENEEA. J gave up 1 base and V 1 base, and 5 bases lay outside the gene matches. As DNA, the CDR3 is TGTGCCAGCAGCTTAGGGCTAGCGGGGGGGACTTCCTACAATGAGCAGTTCTTC. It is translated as CASSLGLAGGTSYNEQFF.

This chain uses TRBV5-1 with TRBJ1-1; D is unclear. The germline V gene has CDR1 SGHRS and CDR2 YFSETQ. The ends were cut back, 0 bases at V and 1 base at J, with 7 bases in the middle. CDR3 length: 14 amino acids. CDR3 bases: TGCGCCAGCAGCTTGGCACAGCCGAACACTGAAGCTTTCTTT. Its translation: CASSLAQPNTEAFF.

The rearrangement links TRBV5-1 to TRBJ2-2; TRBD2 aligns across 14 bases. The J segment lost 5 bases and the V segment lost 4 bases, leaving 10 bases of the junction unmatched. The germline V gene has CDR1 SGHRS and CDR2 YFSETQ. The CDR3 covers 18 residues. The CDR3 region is CASSTRLAGGPGTGELFF. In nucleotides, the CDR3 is TGCGCCAGCAGCACAAGACTAGCGGGAGGGCCTGGTACCGGGGAGCTGTTTTTT.

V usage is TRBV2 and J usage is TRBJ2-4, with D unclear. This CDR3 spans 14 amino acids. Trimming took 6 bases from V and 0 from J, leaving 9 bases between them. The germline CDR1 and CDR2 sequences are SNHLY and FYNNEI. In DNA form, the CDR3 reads TGTGCCAGCAGACCCAGATTAGCCAAAAACATTCAGTACTTC. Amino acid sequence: CASRPRLAKNIQYF.

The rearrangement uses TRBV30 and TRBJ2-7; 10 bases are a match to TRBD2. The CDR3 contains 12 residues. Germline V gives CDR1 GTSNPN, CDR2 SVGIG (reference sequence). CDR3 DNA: TGTGCCTGGAGTGTAGGGCTAGCGGGGGTGCAAGTC. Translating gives CAWSVGLAGVQV.

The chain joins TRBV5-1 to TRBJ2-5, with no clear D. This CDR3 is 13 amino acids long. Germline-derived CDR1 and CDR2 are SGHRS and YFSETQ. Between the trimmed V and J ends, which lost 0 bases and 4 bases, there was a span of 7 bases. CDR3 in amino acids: CASSLAVSETQYF. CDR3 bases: TGCGCCAGCAGCTTGGCCGTGTCAGAGACCCAGTACTTC.

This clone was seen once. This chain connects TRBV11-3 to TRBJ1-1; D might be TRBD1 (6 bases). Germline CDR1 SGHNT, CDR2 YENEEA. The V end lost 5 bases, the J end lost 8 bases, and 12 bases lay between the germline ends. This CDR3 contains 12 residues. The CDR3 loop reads CASSLEQGEAFF. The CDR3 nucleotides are TGTGCCAGCAGCCTGGAACAGGGCGAAGCTTTCTTT.

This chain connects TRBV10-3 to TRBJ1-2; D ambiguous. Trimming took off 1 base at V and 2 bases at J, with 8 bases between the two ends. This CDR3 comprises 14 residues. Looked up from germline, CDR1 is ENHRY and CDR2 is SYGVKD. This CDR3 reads CAISEWSGNYGYTF. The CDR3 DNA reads TGTGCCATCAGTGAGTGGTCAGGAAACTATGGCTACACCTTC.

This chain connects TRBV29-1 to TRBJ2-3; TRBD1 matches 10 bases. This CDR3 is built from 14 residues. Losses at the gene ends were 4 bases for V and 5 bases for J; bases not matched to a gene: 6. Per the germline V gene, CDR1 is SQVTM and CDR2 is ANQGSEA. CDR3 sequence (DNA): TGCAGCGTTGGATGGACAGGGGGTTTAGATACGCAGTATTTT. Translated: CSVGWTGGLDTQYF.

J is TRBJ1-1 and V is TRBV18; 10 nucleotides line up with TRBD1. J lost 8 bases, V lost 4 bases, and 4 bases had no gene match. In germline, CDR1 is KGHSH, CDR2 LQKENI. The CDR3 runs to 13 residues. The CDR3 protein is CASSLRDRGEAFF. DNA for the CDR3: TGTGCCAGCTCACTCAGGGACAGGGGAGAAGCTTTCTTT.

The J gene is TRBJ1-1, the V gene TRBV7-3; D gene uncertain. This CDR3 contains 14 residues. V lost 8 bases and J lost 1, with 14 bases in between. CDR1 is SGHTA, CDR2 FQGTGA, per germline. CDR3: CASHSGEGNTEAFF. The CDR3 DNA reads TGTGCCAGCCACTCGGGTGAGGGGAACACTGAAGCTTTCTTT.

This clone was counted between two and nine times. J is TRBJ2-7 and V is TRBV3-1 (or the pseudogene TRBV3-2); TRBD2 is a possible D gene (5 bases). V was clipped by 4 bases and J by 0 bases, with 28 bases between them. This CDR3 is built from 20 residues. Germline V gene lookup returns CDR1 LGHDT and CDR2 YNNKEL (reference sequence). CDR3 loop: CASSPRRTRRSLGPSYEQYF. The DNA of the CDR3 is TGTGCCAGCAGCCCCAGACGGACTCGAAGGTCCCTCGGCCCCTCCTACGAGCAGTACTTC.

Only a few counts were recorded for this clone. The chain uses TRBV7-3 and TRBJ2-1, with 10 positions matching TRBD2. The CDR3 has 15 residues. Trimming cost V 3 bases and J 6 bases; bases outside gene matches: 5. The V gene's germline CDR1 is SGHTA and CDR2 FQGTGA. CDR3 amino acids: CASSLLAGVPNEQFF. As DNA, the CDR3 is TGTGCCAGCAGCTTGCTAGCGGGGGTACCCAATGAGCAGTTCTTC.

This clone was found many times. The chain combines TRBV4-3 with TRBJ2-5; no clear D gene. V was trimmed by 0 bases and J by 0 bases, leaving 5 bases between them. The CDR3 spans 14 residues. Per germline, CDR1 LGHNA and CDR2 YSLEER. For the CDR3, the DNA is TGCGCCAGCAGCCAAGATGTCTACCAAGAGACCCAGTACTTC. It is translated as CASSQDVYQETQYF.

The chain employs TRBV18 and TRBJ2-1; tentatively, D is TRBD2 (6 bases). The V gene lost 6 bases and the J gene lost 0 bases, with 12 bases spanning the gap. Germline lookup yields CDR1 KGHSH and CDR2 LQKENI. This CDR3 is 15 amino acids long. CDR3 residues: CASSVAGSSYNEQFF. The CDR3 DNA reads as TGTGCCAGCTCTGTTGCGGGGAGCTCCTACAATGAGCAGTTCTTC.

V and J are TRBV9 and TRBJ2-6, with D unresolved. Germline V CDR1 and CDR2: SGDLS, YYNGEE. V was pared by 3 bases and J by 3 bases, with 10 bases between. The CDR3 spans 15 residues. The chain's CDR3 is CASSGDLGGANVLTF. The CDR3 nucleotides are TGTGCCAGCAGCGGAGACTTAGGTGGGGCCAACGTCCTGACTTTC.

CDR3 sequence: CASSGRILVTTGELFF. The DNA for the CDR3 is TGTGCCAGCAGTGGGAGAATACTAGTTACGACCGGGGAGCTGTTTTTT. V usage is TRBV2 and J usage is TRBJ2-2; weak D call: TRBD2 (5 bases). Germline V lookup: CDR1 SNHLY, CDR2 FYNNEI. The CDR3 is made up of 16 amino acids. The germline V and J ends were trimmed by 4 bases and 5 bases, with 17 bases remaining between them.

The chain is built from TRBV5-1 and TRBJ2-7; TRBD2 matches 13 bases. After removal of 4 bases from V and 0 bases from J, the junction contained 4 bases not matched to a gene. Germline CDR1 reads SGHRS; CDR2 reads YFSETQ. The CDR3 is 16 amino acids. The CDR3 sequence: CASSAGLAGNSYEQYF. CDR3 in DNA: TGCGCCAGCAGCGCGGGACTAGCGGGGAACTCCTACGAGCAGTACTTC.

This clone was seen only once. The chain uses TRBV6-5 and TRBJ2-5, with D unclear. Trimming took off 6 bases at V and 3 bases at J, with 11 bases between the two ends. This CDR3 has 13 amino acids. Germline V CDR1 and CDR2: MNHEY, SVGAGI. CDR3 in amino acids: CASSLSQKETQYF. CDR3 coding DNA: TGTGCCAGCAGCTTGAGCCAAAAAGAGACCCAGTACTTC.